This TCR beta chain originates from a study of cytomegalovirus exposure and HLA in healthy donors. Study-level findings and limits: Using a false discovery rate of 0.05, a later analysis showed that 15,000 to 20,000 TCR beta sequences were associated with HLA alleles. The study recorded more than 150 TCR beta chains that were cytomegalovirus-associated.

Regarding this clone: The antigen is unknown.

CDR3 length equals 12 residues. Trimming removed 1 base at V and 11 bases at J, with 11 bases between. CDR1 is KGHSH, CDR2 LQKENI, per germline. PCR primers comprised 60 Vbeta and 13 Jbeta primers. As processed by the authors: Unique TCR beta chains totaled roughly 80 million in a later count, with roughly 10 million of them shared. Some clones are missing from TCRdb's copy, which holds only in-frame ones; the method was immunoSEQ multiplex PCR. D and trimming were read from the DNA, whereas the V and J calls and clone size are those reported in that table. The sample includes 240,000 or so clones, 81% of them seen just once.

The chain has TRBV18 and TRBJ1-1; no clear D. This clonotype was obtained from a woman aged 60-70 years in good health and CMV-seropositive. Material for sequencing was PBMCs. DNA for the CDR3: TGTGCCAGCTCACCACAGGATTCGGGGGCTTTCTTT. This sequence encodes CASSPQDSGAFF. Combining the CDR3 with reference TRBV18 and TRBJ1-1 gives the whole variable domain NAGVMQNPRHLVRRRGQEARLRCSPMKGHSHVYWYRQLPEEGLKFMVYLQKENIIDESGMPKERFSAEFPKEGPSILRIQQVVRGDSAAYFCASSPQDSGAFFGQGTRLTVV.